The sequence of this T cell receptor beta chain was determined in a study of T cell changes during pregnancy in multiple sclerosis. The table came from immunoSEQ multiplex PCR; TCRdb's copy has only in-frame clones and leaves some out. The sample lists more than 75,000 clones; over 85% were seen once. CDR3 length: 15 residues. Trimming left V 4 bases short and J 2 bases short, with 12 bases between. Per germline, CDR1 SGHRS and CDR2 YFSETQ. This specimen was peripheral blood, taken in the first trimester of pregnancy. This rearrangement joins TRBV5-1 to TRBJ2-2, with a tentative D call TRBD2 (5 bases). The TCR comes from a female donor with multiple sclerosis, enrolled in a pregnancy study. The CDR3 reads CASSPWTSNTGELFF. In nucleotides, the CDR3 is TGCGCCAGCAGCCCTTGGACTTCTAACACCGGGGAGCTGTTTTTT.